This is a list of T cell receptor beta chains from one sample in a study of beta chain features in type 1 diabetes. Data came from immunoSEQ multiplex PCR; TCRdb stores just in-frame clones and leaves some out. The data contain 350,000 to 450,000 clones, about 14% of them singletons. Sequencing used naive CD4+ T cells from blood. Source of these receptors: a man aged 25 to 45 in good health. Each CDR3 is given with its conserved first and last residue. D genes are given only for firm matches. Clone size is shown for a subset of rows, as once, few, many or a class of expanded clone.

size	D	J	V	DNA	CDR3
.	.	TRBJ2-1	TRBV7-8	TGTGCCAGCAGCTTAGATATTTCGTTGGGCGAGCAGTTCTTC	CASSLDISLGEQFF
few	.	TRBJ1-2	TRBV6-5	TGTGCCAGCAGCCGGGGTCAAGACTATGGCTACACCTTC	CASSRGQDYGYTF
few	.	TRBJ2-3	TRBV5-6	TGTGCCAGCAGCTTCGGTGTGGGAGATACGCAGTATTTT	CASSFGVGDTQYF
few	.	TRBJ2-3	TRBV7-9	TGTGCCAGCAGCTTATCGAATCCGGGCACAGATACGCAGTATTTT	CASSLSNPGTDTQYF
.	.	TRBJ2-7	TRBV7-9	TGTGCCAGCAGTTTAGGACGCCTCATGGACCACGAGCAGTACTTC	CASSLGRLMDHEQYF
.	TRBD2	TRBJ2-3	TRBV9	TGTGCCAGCAGCGTAGAACGCGGGGGGTTCGCAGATACGCAGTATTTT	CASSVERGGFADTQYF
.	TRBD2	TRBJ2-1	TRBV4-2	TGTGCCAGCAGCCAAGATGGCGGGGGGAGATACAATGAGCAGTTCTTC	CASSQDGGGRYNEQFF
.	.	TRBJ1-1	TRBV18	TGTGCCAGCTCACCACTCTTTCAGGGTGGCGCTGGGAAGGACACTGAAGCTTTCTTT	CASSPLFQGGAGKDTEAFF
few	TRBD2	TRBJ2-3	TRBV5-1	TGCGCCAGCAGCTTTGGACTAGCGCCTACAACCACAGATACGCAGTATTTT	CASSFGLAPTTTDTQYF
few	.	TRBJ2-3	TRBV7-2	TGTGCCAGCAGCCGAACAGGGCCTGCAGATACGCAGTATTTT	CASSRTGPADTQYF
.	.	TRBJ2-5	TRBV7-6	TGTGCCAGCAGCACAGAAGAGACCCAGTACTTC	CASSTEETQYF
few	TRBD1	TRBJ2-5	TRBV5-1	TGCGCCAGCAGCCTGGACAGGGTACAAGAGACCCAGTACTTC	CASSLDRVQETQYF
.	.	TRBJ2-5	TRBV19	TGTGCCAGTAGTTCGGGTCAATCCCAAGAGACCCAGTACTTC	CASSSGQSQETQYF
.	.	TRBJ2-5	TRBV6-6	TGTGCCAGCAGGGGACTTGCGGGAGAGACCCAGTACTTC	CASRGLAGETQYF
few	.	TRBJ1-1	TRBV7-2	TGTGCCAGCAGCCGTACCCCGCAGGTGAACACTGAAGCTTTCTTT	CASSRTPQVNTEAFF
few	TRBD1	TRBJ1-4	TRBV29-1	TGCAGCGTTGAAGAAGGACAGGGCCCAACAACTAATGAAAAACTGTTTTTT	CSVEEGQGPTTNEKLFF
few	.	TRBJ2-1	TRBV9	TGTGCCAGCAGCGGCTTCTTGGGGGACGAGCAGTTCTTC	CASSGFLGDEQFF
few	TRBD1	TRBJ1-6	TRBV9	TGTGCCAGCAGCGGAGCACAGGGGGTAACCTATAATTCACCCCTCCACTTT	CASSGAQGVTYNSPLHF